In its sample, the clone carrying this TCR beta chain was seen once. What it binds is unknown. One base away lies a much larger clone, so this may be a sequencing read error. Using a J-beta primer mix together with a sample-barcoded 5' primer, a second PCR was run for roughly 6 to 11 cycles. TCRdb reanalysed the 5' RACE reads using MiXCR and keeps one entry per CDR3 protein. Altogether 600,000 or so distinct CDR3 sequences are present, approximately 30% being singletons, with the ten largest covering 15% to 17%. Germline V gene sequence: CDR1 MDHEN, CDR2 SYDVKM. The V gene end was trimmed by 6 bases and the J gene end by 6 bases; junction bases not matched to a gene: 12. The CDR3 totals 15 residues. The data originate from a study of blood T cells in healthy people across ages. The study, taken as a whole, reports: Age showed a roughly linear inverse relationship with TCR beta diversity per million T cells.

The receptor comes from a woman aged 80 or over in good health. This sequence joins TRBV28 and TRBJ2-7; 9 nucleotides agree with TRBD2. The sequenced sample was blood. CDR3: CASSNLRTSELEQYF. CDR3 coding DNA: TGTGCCAGCAGCAATCTCCGGACTAGCGAACTCGAGCAGTACTTC.